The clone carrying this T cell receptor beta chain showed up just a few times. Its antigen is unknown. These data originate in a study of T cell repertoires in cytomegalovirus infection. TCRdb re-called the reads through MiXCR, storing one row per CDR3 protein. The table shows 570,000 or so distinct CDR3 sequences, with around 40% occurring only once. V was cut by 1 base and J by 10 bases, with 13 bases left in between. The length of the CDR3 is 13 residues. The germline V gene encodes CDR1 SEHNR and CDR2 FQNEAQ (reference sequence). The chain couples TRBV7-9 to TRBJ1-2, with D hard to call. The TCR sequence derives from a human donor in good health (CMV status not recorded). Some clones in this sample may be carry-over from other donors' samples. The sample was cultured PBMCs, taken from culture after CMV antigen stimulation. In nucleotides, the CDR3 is TGTGCCAGCAGCTTAGGCGGCAGAGCGGACTACACCTTC. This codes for CASSLGGRADYTF. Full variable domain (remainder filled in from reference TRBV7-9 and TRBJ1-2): DTGVSQNPRHKITKRGQNVTFRCDPISEHNRLYWYRQTLGQGPEFLTYFQNEAQLEKSRLLSDRFSAERPKGSFSTLEIQRTEQGDSAMYLCASSLGGRADYTFGSGTRLTVV.